The 2 T cell receptor beta chains reported below all come from one sample, sequenced in a study of T cell clonality in common variable immunodeficiency. Assay used: immunoSEQ multiplex PCR; TCRdb lists only in-frame clones, some missing. The sample presents approximately 37,000 clones, none singletons. Sequencing input: peripheral blood mononuclear cells. These receptors were taken from a person between 18 and 70 years old in good health.

At least ten counts were recorded for this clone. The read halts 3 residues ahead of the CDR3 end, with the missing end drawn from the germline J gene. The chain couples TRBV13 to TRBJ2-1; 11 bases align to TRBD2. The germline V gene encodes CDR1 PRHDT and CDR2 FYEKMQ (reference sequence). This CDR3 region has 20 residues. The junction had 12 bases not matched to a gene; V was cut back by 2 bases and J by 0 bases. The covered CDR3 bases are TGTGCCAGCAGCTTACCAATGTCGACTAGCGGGGCGAGCTCCTACAATGAG. It encodes CASSLPMSTSGASSYNE. The whole CDR3 is CASSLPMSTSGASSYNEQFF.

This clone was seen many times. The read is 3 residues too short to cover the CDR3 end, so that end is filled in from the germline J gene. The chain combines TRBV20-1 with TRBJ2-5; D gene unclear. Germline values: CDR1 DFQATT, CDR2 SNEGSKA (reference sequence). The CDR3 is 12 residues long. The V end lost 6 bases, the J end lost 2 bases, and 10 bases lay between the germline ends. The CDR3 reads CSASTDQETQYF. The DNA read from the CDR3 is TGCAGTGCATCAACAGATCAAGAGACC.